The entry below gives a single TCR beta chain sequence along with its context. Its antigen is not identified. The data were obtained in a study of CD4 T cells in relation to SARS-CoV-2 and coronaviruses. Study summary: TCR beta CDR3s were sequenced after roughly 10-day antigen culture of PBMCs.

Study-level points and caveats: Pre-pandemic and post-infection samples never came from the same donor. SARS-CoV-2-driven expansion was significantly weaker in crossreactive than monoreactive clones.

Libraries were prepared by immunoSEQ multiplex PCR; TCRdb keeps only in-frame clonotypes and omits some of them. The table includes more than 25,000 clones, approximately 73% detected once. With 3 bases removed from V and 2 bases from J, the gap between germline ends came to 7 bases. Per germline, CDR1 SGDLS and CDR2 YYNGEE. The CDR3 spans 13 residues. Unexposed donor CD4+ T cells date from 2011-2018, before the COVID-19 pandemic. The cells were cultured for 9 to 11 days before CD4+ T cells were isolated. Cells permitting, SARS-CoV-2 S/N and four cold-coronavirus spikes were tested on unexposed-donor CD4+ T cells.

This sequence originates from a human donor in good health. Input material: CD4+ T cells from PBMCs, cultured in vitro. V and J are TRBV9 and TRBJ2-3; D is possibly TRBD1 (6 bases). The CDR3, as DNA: TGTGCCAGCAGCGGGACAGTCACAGATACGCAGTATTTT. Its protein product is CASSGTVTDTQYF.